A selection of T cell receptor beta chains follows, all from one sample in a study of siplizumab effects on memory and regulatory T cells. The data were produced by immunoSEQ multiplex PCR, yet TCRdb's version contains in-frame clones alone and is incomplete. The sample lists over 100,000 clones, under 95% seen once, with about 0.7% in the top ten. The material sequenced was Tregs sorted from blood. The receptor set was obtained from a human donor in good health. Each CDR3 is given with its conserved first and last residue. D genes are given only for firm matches. Clone sizes are given selectively: once, few, many, or a class where the clone is expanded.

j_call,v_call,d_call,clone_size,cdr3_aa,cdr3_nt
TRBJ2-1,TRBV7-6,.,.,CASSLVSGRGPLSYNEQFF,TGTGCCAGCAGCTTAGTGTCGGGTCGGGGGCCCCTCTCCTACAATGAGCAGTTCTTC
TRBJ2-2,TRBV6-4,TRBD2,.,CASSWEAGVNTGELFF,TGTGCCAGCAGTTGGGAAGCGGGGGTGAACACCGGGGAGCTGTTTTTT
TRBJ2-5,TRBV5-1,TRBD2,.,CASSPAGGPGETQYF,TGCGCCAGCAGCCCAGCGGGGGGGCCTGGGGAGACCCAGTACTTC
TRBJ1-5,TRBV27,.,.,CASSFRYNQPQHF,TGTGCCAGCAGTTTCCGCTACAATCAGCCCCAGCATTTT
TRBJ2-7,TRBV5-1,.,.,CASSFNSEQYF,TGCGCCAGCAGTTTCAACTCCGAGCAGTACTTC
TRBJ2-7,TRBV5-1,.,.,CASSPTNEEQYF,TGCGCCAGCAGCCCGACTAATGAAGAGCAGTACTTC
TRBJ2-2,TRBV27,.,.,CASSRWETGELFF,TGTGCCAGCAGTCGGTGGGAAACCGGGGAGCTGTTTTTT
TRBJ1-4,TRBV7-9,.,.,CASSPTGRGKLFF,TGTGCCAGCAGCCCGACGGGGAGGGGAAAACTGTTTTTT
TRBJ2-2,TRBV11-2,.,.,CASSLGIRRELFF,TGTGCCAGCAGCTTAGGTATTAGGAGGGAGCTGTTTTTT
TRBJ1-2,TRBV5-1,.,.,CASQSGTSIGYTF,TGCGCCAGTCAGAGCGGGACAAGTATTGGCTACACCTTC
TRBJ2-6,TRBV11-2,.,once,CASSPTPNSGANVLTF,TGTGCCAGCAGCCCGACACCAAACTCTGGGGCCAACGTCCTGACTTTC
TRBJ2-5,TRBV27,TRBD1,.,CASSQDRGETQYF,TGTGCCAGCAGTCAAGACAGGGGAGAGACCCAGTACTTC
TRBJ2-7,TRBV10-2,.,.,CASKRAASYEQYF,TGCGCCAGCAAGAGAGCGGCATCCTACGAGCAGTACTTC
TRBJ1-3,TRBV9,TRBD1,.,CASSAQTGATGNTIYF,TGTGCCAGCAGCGCCCAGACAGGGGCAACTGGAAACACCATATATTTT
TRBJ2-7,TRBV10-2,TRBD2,.,CASSDSGGIYEQYF,TGCGCCAGCAGTGATAGCGGGGGAATCTACGAGCAGTACTTC
TRBJ2-2,TRBV2,.,.,CASSYTGELFF,TGTGCCAGCAGTTACACCGGGGAGCTGTTTTTT
TRBJ1-1,TRBV4-1,.,once,CASSQATGRAFF,TGCGCCAGCAGCCAGGCCACAGGGAGGGCTTTCTTT
TRBJ2-3,TRBV10-1,.,.,CASSESLAAGTQYF,TGCGCCAGCAGTGAGTCGCTAGCAGCGGGTACGCAGTATTTT
TRBJ1-1,TRBV4-1,.,.,CASSQGTGRTMNTEAFF,TGCGCCAGCAGCCAAGGTACCGGCAGGACCATGAACACTGAAGCTTTCTTT
TRBJ2-7,TRBV5-1,.,.,CASSLAGPSSYEQYF,TGCGCCAGCAGCTTGGCGGGTCCGAGCTCCTACGAGCAGTACTTC
TRBJ1-1,TRBV5-6,.,.,CASSGAGGRNTEAFF,TGTGCCAGCAGCGGGGCCGGGGGTCGGAACACTGAAGCTTTCTTT
TRBJ2-2,TRBV15,.,.,CATSRGLRGNTGELFF,TGTGCCACCAGCAGAGGGCTTCGGGGGAACACCGGGGAGCTGTTTTTT
TRBJ2-1,TRBV4-2,.,.,CASSQDVSRSPDPNEQFF,TGTGCCAGCAGCCAAGACGTGAGTCGGAGCCCCGACCCCAATGAGCAGTTCTTC
TRBJ2-1,TRBV6-1,TRBD2,.,CASRGGTSGNNEQFF,TGTGCCAGCAGGGGGGGGACTAGCGGAAACAATGAGCAGTTCTTC
TRBJ2-1,TRBV7-9,.,.,CASSLALGQSSVYEQFF,TGTGCCAGCAGCTTAGCCCTGGGACAAAGCTCGGTCTATGAGCAGTTCTTC
TRBJ2-3,TRBV4-1,TRBD1,.,CASRETGGVNTQYF,TGCGCCAGCAGAGAGACAGGGGGCGTGAATACGCAGTATTTT
TRBJ1-1,TRBV10-2,.,few,CASSDGGWTEAFF,TGCGCCAGCAGTGATGGAGGGTGGACTGAAGCTTTCTTT
TRBJ1-1,TRBV5-5,.,once,CASSLAGKNTEAFF,TGTGCCAGCAGCTTGGCTGGGAAGAACACTGAAGCTTTCTTT
TRBJ2-1,TRBV10-3,.,.,CAISEGKGTAYNEQFF,TGTGCCATCAGTGAGGGAAAGGGGACTGCTTACAATGAGCAGTTCTTC
TRBJ1-5,TRBV12-5,.,.,CASGYRDSNQPQHF,TGTGCTAGTGGTTACAGAGATAGCAATCAGCCCCAGCATTTT
TRBJ1-4,TRBV2,.,.,CASSERPTNEKLFF,TGTGCCAGCAGTGAGAGGCCGACTAATGAAAAACTGTTTTTT
TRBJ1-5,TRBV5-1,.,.,CASSPGSDNQPQHF,TGCGCCAGCAGCCCAGGGAGTGACAATCAGCCCCAGCATTTT
TRBJ2-5,TRBV6-1,TRBD1,.,CASSQGAPETQYF,TGTGCCAGCAGCCAGGGGGCCCCTGAGACCCAGTACTTC
TRBJ2-7,TRBV5-1,.,once,CASSFDLRYSYEQYF,TGCGCCAGCAGTTTCGACCTTCGTTACTCCTACGAGCAGTACTTC
TRBJ2-1,TRBV5-8,TRBD2,.,CASSLFGLADAGEQFF,TGTGCCAGCAGCTTGTTTGGACTAGCCGACGCGGGTGAGCAGTTCTTC